This is a list of T cell receptor beta chains from one sample in a study of shared clonotypes between healthy human individuals. The repertoire was sequenced with immunoSEQ multiplex PCR; TCRdb's copy has only in-frame clones and lacks some. Among under 1,100,000 clones listed, around 76% were seen once. Sequenced input: memory CD4+ T cells sorted from blood. All receptors derive from a young man in good health. Both conserved end residues are trimmed from each CDR3.

V	J	CDR3
TRBV5-4	TRBJ1-1	ASSLQGKTEAF
TRBV19	TRBJ2-5	ASSAGTGGSQY
TRBV9	TRBJ2-5	ASSVGQLQETQY
TRBV4-3	TRBJ2-7	ASSQDNSVRRYEQY
TRBV2	TRBJ2-1	ASSELASGRANNEQF
TRBV27	TRBJ2-1	ASSFRLYNEQF
TRBV11-3	TRBJ2-3	ASSLGASTDTQY
TRBV4-2	TRBJ2-2	ASSQEVGGTGELF
TRBV5-6	TRBJ1-6	ASSSFRQQSNSPLH
TRBV5-1	TRBJ2-1	ASSLVAGVNNEQF
TRBV28	TRBJ2-2	ASSQTGTPNTGELF
TRBV5-1	TRBJ2-1	ASSQTSGSVYEQF
TRBV19	TRBJ2-2	ASSIGKGNTGELF
TRBV11-2	TRBJ1-2	ASSLQQGLNYGYT
TRBV4-1	TRBJ2-3	ASSQPAGNGYTQY
TRBV5-4	TRBJ2-7	ASSPNGGKTYEQY
TRBV28	TRBJ2-7	ASSQINSYEQY
TRBV5-1	TRBJ1-4	ASRHNEKLF
TRBV5-1	TRBJ1-3	ASSRPESGNTIY
TRBV29-1	TRBJ1-2	SVESRIAYGYT
TRBV5-1	TRBJ2-5	ASSLGQAGGQY
TRBV5-5	TRBJ2-7	ASSPRSGTYEQY
TRBV13	TRBJ2-3	ASSLLATDTQY
TRBV5-6	TRBJ2-3	ASSFIAGPRADTQY
TRBV7-2	TRBJ1-1	ASSQGGEAF
TRBV30	TRBJ2-7	AWQDSYEQY
TRBV6-1	TRBJ2-7	ASSVGLVTYEQY
TRBV9	TRBJ1-4	ASSGTGEGNEKLF
TRBV11-2	TRBJ2-3	ASSLYRVEEADTQY
TRBV5-1	TRBJ1-1	ASSAELAGRNTEAF
TRBV27	TRBJ1-2	ASSSLTGSSNYGYT
TRBV10-3	TRBJ1-6	ATRTGYPSPLH
TRBV6-1	TRBJ1-5	ASSEVGGERPQH
TRBV2	TRBJ2-2	ASRGQGNTGELF
TRBV4-1	TRBJ1-5	ASSHSSFSNQPQH
TRBV27	TRBJ1-1	ASRLRSSNTEAF
TRBV5-5	TRBJ1-3	ASQRAGNTIY
TRBV5-4	TRBJ2-3	ASSPGGARPSTDTQY
TRBV5-6	TRBJ1-4	ASSKPSNEKLF
TRBV6-5	TRBJ1-5	ASSYSSAPNQPQH
TRBV29-1	TRBJ1-1	SVGPKGAF
TRBV6-1	TRBJ1-5	ASSERTGYSNQPQH
TRBV11-2	TRBJ2-1	ASMFTSGYNEQF
TRBV18	TRBJ2-7	ASSPGTSGSSSSYEQY
TRBV27	TRBJ2-3	ATRQGITDTQY
TRBV4-3	TRBJ2-7	ASSQDRREIPYEQY
TRBV18	TRBJ2-2	ASSPLAAGELF
TRBV5-6	TRBJ2-7	ASSLELQSFYEQY
TRBV28	TRBJ1-4	ASSRQATYEKLF
TRBV10-2	TRBJ2-1	ASSAGGYYNEQF
TRBV19	TRBJ2-4	ASSINGIGGIQY
TRBV5-5	TRBJ2-7	ASSSRSTGGSYEQY
TRBV10-3	TRBJ2-7	ATAREYEQY